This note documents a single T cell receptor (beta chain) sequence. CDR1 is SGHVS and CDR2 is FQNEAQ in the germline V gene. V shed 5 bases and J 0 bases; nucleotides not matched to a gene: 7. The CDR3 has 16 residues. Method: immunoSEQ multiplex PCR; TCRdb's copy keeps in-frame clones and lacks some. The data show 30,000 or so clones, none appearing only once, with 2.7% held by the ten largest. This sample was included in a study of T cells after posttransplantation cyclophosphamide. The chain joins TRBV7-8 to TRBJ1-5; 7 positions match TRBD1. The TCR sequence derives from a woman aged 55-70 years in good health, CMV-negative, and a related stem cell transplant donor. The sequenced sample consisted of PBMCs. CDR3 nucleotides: TGTGCCAGCAGCCCCCGGGACAGCTCTAGCAATCAGCCCCAGCATTTT. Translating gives CASSPRDSSSNQPQHF.